This TCR beta chain appears in the sequencing data of a study of cytomegalovirus exposure and HLA in healthy donors. Primers: 60 Vbeta forward and 13 Jbeta reverse. Assay used: immunoSEQ multiplex PCR; TCRdb lists only in-frame clones, some missing. The data show approximately 100,000 clones, with 85% seen just once and 3% to 4% held by the top ten. V gave up 5 bases and J gave up 2 bases, with 9 bases separating them. CDR3 length: 14 residues. Looked up from germline, CDR1 is PRHDT and CDR2 is FYEKMQ (reference sequence). Input material: PBMCs. The clonotype was recovered from a man aged 30 to 45 in good health and CMV-seronegative. V usage is TRBV13 and J usage is TRBJ2-2, with D perhaps matching TRBD1 (5 bases). The CDR3 spells CASSVDTNTGELFF. CDR3 DNA sequence: TGTGCCAGCAGCGTGGACACCAACACCGGGGAGCTGTTTTTT.